The 28 T cell receptor beta chains reported below all come from one sample, sequenced in a study of cytomegalovirus exposure and HLA in healthy donors. PCR involved 60 Vbeta and 13 Jbeta primers. Sequencing was performed with immunoSEQ multiplex PCR; in TCRdb, only in-frame clones are kept and a portion is missing. The data hold 100,000 to 120,000 clones, with around 77% observed a single time. The sample taken for sequencing was PBMCs. The receptor source for this set is a woman in her forties in good health and CMV-seropositive.

In its sample, this clone was seen a few times. Here the CDR3 reads CASTTQRYGELFF. CDR3 bases: TGTGCCAGCACCACACAGAGATACGGGGAGCTGTTTTTT. The gene calls are TRBV2 and TRBJ2-2; D not resolved. Germline V gives CDR1 SNHLY, CDR2 FYNNEI. V lost 7 bases to trimming and J lost 7 bases, with 13 bases between them. The CDR3 extends over 13 amino acids.

The chain carries TRBV6-5 and TRBJ1-3; D ambiguous. CDR1 and CDR2 (germline): MNHEY, SVGAGI. Trimming took 4 bases from V and 4 from J, leaving 8 bases between them. The CDR3 is 13 amino acids. CDR3 DNA sequence: TGTGCCAGCAGTTCCGACATAGGAAACACCATATATTTT. Protein sequence: CASSSDIGNTIYF.

This chain connects TRBV14 to TRBJ2-7; 9 nucleotides line up with TRBD2. The V segment lost 1 base and the J segment 4 bases; nucleotides outside the gene matches: 17. The CDR3 extends over 19 amino acids. Germline-derived CDR1 and CDR2 are SGHDN and FVKESK. The CDR3 sequence is CASSQGGGRLAGVSYEQYF. The CDR3 coding sequence is TGTGCCAGCAGCCAAGGAGGAGGGAGGTTAGCGGGAGTATCGTACGAGCAGTACTTC.

The chain uses TRBV5-1 and TRBJ1-2; 10 nucleotides agree with TRBD1. The ends lost 4 bases at V and 3 bases at J; junction bases unmatched: 6. Germline lookup yields CDR1 SGHRS and CDR2 YFSETQ. CDR3 length: 15 amino acids. DNA of the CDR3: TGCGCCAGCAGCACGACAGGGGGCGCGGACTATGGCTACACCTTC. Its protein is CASSTTGGADYGYTF.

The chain links TRBV27 to TRBJ2-3; 7 nucleotides align to TRBD2. V lost 5 bases to trimming and J lost 1 base; unmatched junction nucleotides: 6. The V gene's germline CDR1 is MNHEY and CDR2 SMNVEV (reference sequence). The CDR3 extends over 15 amino acids. The CDR3 loop reads CASSPLAGGTDTQYF. CDR3 nucleotide sequence: TGTGCCAGCAGTCCCCTGGCGGGAGGCACAGATACGCAGTATTTT.

The genes are TRBV27 and TRBJ2-5; D gene ambiguous. The CDR3 sequence is 12 residues long. Germline V gene lookup returns CDR1 MNHEY and CDR2 SMNVEV (reference sequence). Trimming took 5 bases from V and 2 from J, leaving 6 bases between them. Written as DNA, the CDR3 is TGTGCCAGCAGTACACCGCAAGAGACCCAGTACTTC. It yields the protein CASSTPQETQYF.

The CDR3 nucleotides are TGCAGCGTTGCGGGCGCGGGTAGGGATGAGCAGTTCTTC. It is translated as CSVAGAGRDEQFF. V is TRBV29-1 and J is TRBJ2-1; TRBD2 might be the D (5 bases). V lost 4 bases to trimming and J lost 8 bases, with 15 bases between them. The CDR3 contains 13 residues. The V gene's germline CDR1 is SQVTM and CDR2 ANQGSEA.

V gene TRBV19 combines with J gene TRBJ1-1; D is undetermined. V was clipped by 3 bases and J by 5 bases, with 10 bases between them. CDR3 length: 13 amino acids. The germline gives CDR1 LNHDA, CDR2 SQIVND (reference sequence). The CDR3 here is CASSIPIMTEAFF. In DNA, the CDR3 is TGTGCCAGTAGTATCCCCATCATGACTGAAGCTTTCTTT.

The chain uses TRBV5-1 and TRBJ2-1; D is possibly TRBD1 (5 bases). This CDR3 has 14 amino acids. CDR1 and CDR2 from the germline V gene are SGHRS and YFSETQ. The V gene lost 4 bases and the J gene lost 5 bases, with 13 bases spanning the gap. The CDR3 DNA reads as TGCGCCAGCAGCCCCTTCGACAGCAACAATGAGCAGTTCTTC. Translated: CASSPFDSNNEQFF.

The chain employs TRBV4-1 and TRBJ2-1, with TRBD2 matching 12 bases. J gave up 2 bases and V 4 bases, and 6 bases lay outside the gene matches. Germline assignment: CDR1 MGHRA and CDR2 YSYEKL. The CDR3 consists of 17 residues. CDR3: CASSLRLAGAAYNEQFF. DNA for the CDR3: TGCGCCAGCAGCCTCAGACTAGCGGGGGCCGCCTACAATGAGCAGTTCTTC.

V gene TRBV7-9 combines with J gene TRBJ1-2; 10 bases align to TRBD1. CDR1 is SEHNR, CDR2 FQNEAQ, per germline (reference sequence). The CDR3 spans 15 residues. With 0 bases clipped from V and 7 bases from J, the junction kept 5 bases outside the gene matches. The CDR3 spells CASSLAGQGSGGYTF. Here the CDR3 DNA reads TGTGCCAGCAGCTTAGCGGGACAGGGGTCGGGTGGCTACACCTTC. Looking up the rest from reference TRBV7-9 and TRBJ1-2 gives the full variable domain: DTGVSQNPRHKITKRGQNVTFRCDPISEHNRLYWYRQTLGQGPEFLTYFQNEAQLEKSRLLSDRFSAERPKGSFSTLEIQRTEQGDSAMYLCASSLAGQGSGGYTFGSGTRLTVV.

This clone appeared a few times. The chain employs TRBV5-6 and TRBJ2-5, with D maybe TRBD2 (6 bases). Trimming shortened V by 0 bases and J by 3 bases, and 12 bases separated the two germline ends. There are 15 residues in the CDR3. The germline V gene encodes CDR1 SGHDT and CDR2 YYEEEE. CDR3 DNA: TGTGCCAGCAGCTTGGCGAGTAGCGGCAAAGAGACCCAGTACTTC. Translated, it gives CASSLASSGKETQYF.

As DNA, the CDR3 is TGTGCCAGCAGTTTATCGGGGACAGGGGGTTCTAATGAGCAGTTCTTC. It specifies CASSLSGTGGSNEQFF. The rearrangement joins TRBV27 to TRBJ2-1, with 11 bases identical to TRBD1. This CDR3 region has 16 residues. Germline CDR1 reads MNHEY; CDR2 reads SMNVEV (reference sequence). The junction had 5 bases not matched to a gene; V was cut back by 0 bases and J by 7 bases.

This clone occurred a few times. The rearrangement joins TRBV2 to TRBJ1-2; TRBD1 matches at 7 bases. Germline CDR1 and CDR2: SNHLY and FYNNEI. The ends lost 4 bases at V and 8 bases at J; junction bases unmatched: 13. CDR3 size: 15 residues. The CDR3, as DNA: TGTGCCAGCAGTGTTAGCACAGGGGCGATCTGGGGCTACACCTTC. Protein: CASSVSTGAIWGYTF.

This clone came up once. The gene calls are TRBV7-9 and TRBJ1-2; TRBD1 agrees at 11 bases. The CDR3 covers 14 residues. The germline V gene has CDR1 SEHNR and CDR2 FQNEAQ (reference sequence). After removal of 5 bases from V and 4 bases from J, the junction contained 3 bases not matched to a gene. The CDR3 reads CASSGTGGSYGYTF. CDR3 coding DNA: TGTGCCAGCAGCGGGACAGGGGGGAGCTATGGCTACACCTTC.

V gene TRBV7-9 combines with J gene TRBJ1-2, with a tentative D call TRBD1 (6 bases). V was shortened by 3 bases and J by 0 bases, with 11 bases between the two germline ends. Germline values: CDR1 SEHNR, CDR2 FQNEAQ (reference sequence). This CDR3 region has 15 residues. The CDR3 DNA reads TGTGCCAGCAGCTTTACGGGGGGCGCTAACTATGGCTACACCTTC. The encoded protein is CASSFTGGANYGYTF.

This chain connects TRBV12-5 to TRBJ2-2; a weak D match, TRBD1 (5 bases). Looked up from germline, CDR1 is LGHNT and CDR2 is FRNRAP. Trimming removed 6 bases at V and 5 bases at J, with 7 bases between. CDR3 length: 12 residues. The CDR3 loop is CASGQGTGELFF. In DNA, the CDR3 is TGTGCTAGTGGGCAGGGAACCGGGGAGCTGTTTTTT.

CDR3 bases: TGTGCCAGCAGTTTATCGACAGGGGTGAATCAGCCCCAGCATTTT. It yields the protein CASSLSTGVNQPQHF. The chain combines TRBV27 with TRBJ1-5, with 8 nucleotides matching TRBD1. Germline assignment: CDR1 MNHEY and CDR2 SMNVEV (reference sequence). J lost 4 bases, V lost 0 bases, and 2 bases had no gene match. The CDR3 extends over 15 amino acids.

The rearrangement links TRBV6-4 to TRBJ2-6, with D maybe TRBD1 (6 bases). Germline loops: CDR1 MRHNA, CDR2 SNTAGT. This CDR3 spans 16 amino acids. V was cut by 0 bases and J by 2 bases, with 8 bases left in between. The CDR3 loop is CASSDSGGAGANVLTF. CDR3 sequence (DNA): TGTGCCAGCAGTGACTCAGGGGGTGCTGGGGCCAACGTCCTGACTTTC.

There are a few counts of this clone. The rearrangement uses TRBV4-2 and TRBJ2-7; 8 nucleotides align to TRBD1. Trimming at V came to 4 bases and at J to 2 bases, leaving 7 bases not matched to a gene. The CDR3 sequence is 15 residues long. The germline V gene encodes CDR1 LGHNA and CDR2 YNFKEQ. This chain's CDR3 is CASSPQGARTYEQYF. The CDR3 region has the DNA TGTGCCAGCAGCCCTCAGGGGGCGAGGACCTACGAGCAGTACTTC.

V gene TRBV6-5 combines with J gene TRBJ1-4; the D gene is possibly TRBD1 (5 bases). The CDR3 extends over 16 amino acids. The V gene lost 4 bases and the J gene lost 7 bases, with 19 bases spanning the gap. Germline assignment: CDR1 MNHEY and CDR2 SVGAGI. CDR3 sequence reads: CASSFGSPDTPEKLFF. CDR3 coding DNA: TGTGCCAGCAGTTTCGGGAGCCCGGACACACCTGAAAAACTGTTTTTT.

CDR3 in amino acids: CASTDRGRYEQYF. The CDR3 DNA reads as TGTGCCAGCACGGACAGGGGGCGCTACGAGCAGTACTTC. The chain recombines TRBV28 with TRBJ2-7, with TRBD1 matching 11 bases. The CDR3 contains 13 residues. Germline values: CDR1 MDHEN, CDR2 SYDVKM. The trim removed 7 bases at V and 3 bases at J, leaving 2 bases unmatched.

CDR3 DNA sequence: TGTGCCACGGGACACAGCTCCTACGAGCAGTACTTC. Its translation: CATGHSSYEQYF. The rearrangement links TRBV28 to TRBJ2-7; maybe TRBD1 (6 bases). V dropped 10 bases and J dropped 0 bases, with 10 bases sitting between them. CDR3 length: 12 residues. Germline CDR1 MDHEN, CDR2 SYDVKM. The full variable domain, its missing parts supplied by reference TRBV28 and TRBJ2-7, is DVKVTQSSRYLVKRTGEKVFLECVQDMDHENMFWYRQDPGLGLRLIYFSYDVKMKEKGDIPEGYSVSREKKERFSLILESASTNQTSMYLCATGHSSYEQYFGPGTRLTVT.

V usage is TRBV7-2 and J usage is TRBJ1-1; D is ambiguous. Trimming left V 0 bases short and J 8 bases short, with 10 bases between. Looked up from germline, CDR1 is SGHTA and CDR2 is FQGNSA. This CDR3 is built from 13 residues. CDR3 region: CASSLALDSEAFF. In DNA form, the CDR3 reads TGTGCCAGCAGCTTAGCGCTAGATTCGGAAGCTTTCTTT.

The chain joins TRBV19 to TRBJ2-1; D is ambiguous. The CDR3 extends over 15 amino acids. Per germline, CDR1 LNHDA and CDR2 SQIVND (reference sequence). The V and J ends lost 3 bases and 0 bases respectively, with 9 bases between them. CDR3 sequence (DNA): TGTGCCAGTAGTATTGCTGGCGGCTCCTACAATGAGCAGTTCTTC. It is translated as CASSIAGGSYNEQFF.

This clone was counted a few times. The J gene is TRBJ2-2, the V gene TRBV9; 8 nucleotides match TRBD1. The CDR3 runs 16 residues. Germline loops: CDR1 SGDLS, CDR2 YYNGEE. The V and J ends lost 0 bases and 2 bases, in that order; junction bases with no gene match: 3. CDR3 bases: TGTGCCAGCAGCGTAGGAGGGACAGGAAACACCGGGGAGCTGTTTTTT. Amino acids: CASSVGGTGNTGELFF.

The chain uses TRBV28 and TRBJ1-5, with TRBD1 identical over 8 bases. CDR1 is MDHEN, CDR2 SYDVKM, per germline. J lost 3 bases, V lost 6 bases, and 4 bases had no gene match. CDR3 size: 14 residues. For the CDR3, the DNA is TGTGCCAGCAGCATACAGGGGGACAATCAGCCCCAGCATTTT. This codes for CASSIQGDNQPQHF.

The chain has TRBV29-1 and TRBJ1-1; D is possibly TRBD1 (6 bases). The CDR3 loop spans 13 amino acids. V was trimmed by 6 bases and J by 0 bases, leaving 11 bases between them. Germline V gene data show CDR1 as SQVTM and CDR2 as ANQGSEA. This CDR3 reads CSVEDSMNTEAFF. CDR3 nucleotides: TGCAGCGTGGAGGACAGCATGAACACTGAAGCTTTCTTT. Variable domain in full (rest from reference TRBV29-1 and TRBJ1-1): SAVISQKPSRDICQRGTSLTIQCQVDSQVTMMFWYRQQPGQSLTLIATANQGSEATYESGFVIDKFPISRPNLTFSTLTVSNMSPEDSSIYLCSVEDSMNTEAFFGQGTRLTVV.